This entry is about one T cell receptor beta chain. The CDR3 runs to 15 residues. J gave up 6 bases and V 6 bases, and 7 bases lay outside the gene matches. Germline values: CDR1 SGDLS, CDR2 YYNGEE. This entry is derived from a study of blood T cell repertoires in COVID-19. Study-level information: In each case, the material was cDNA or gDNA derived from T cells, B-cell-depleted T cells, or PBMCs.

Source study methods: Researchers report that nucleated cell counts were estimated from reference gene primer amplification. Data came from immunoSEQ multiplex PCR; TCRdb stores just in-frame clones and leaves some out. D and trimming come from the DNA, and the V and J calls and clone size come from that table. This table holds 93,000 or so clones, approximately 84% found once. This TCR derives from a human donor in a cohort sampled during active or convalescent COVID-19. The chain joins TRBV9 to TRBJ2-1; 12 bases line up with TRBD1. Sequencing used peripheral blood. The DNA of the CDR3 is TGTGCCAGCACCCCTGGGACAGGGGGCCGCAATGAGCAGTTCTTC. As protein: CASTPGTGGRNEQFF.